This T cell receptor beta chain comes out of a study of tumor-infiltrating lymphocytes in glioblastoma multiforme (dated 2017 in TCRdb). With respect to the entire study: To test whether intratumoral genomic heterogeneity fosters TIL diversity, the study jointly examined somatic mutations, TIL diversity and immune response activity. Overall results and qualifications from the work: Generalizability is limited because the TCR and somatic mutation analysis included only one glioblastoma patient. Clone frequencies may be distorted by RNA-based TCR sequencing because unequal numbers of TCR transcripts are carried by T cells. T cells were not sorted into functional subsets, and such sorting was noted by the authors as a future improvement.

From the cysteine through the phenylalanine, the CDR3 covers 14 amino acids. CDR3 DNA is the only sequence kept; it has 42 bases, read in frame from the first base. The germline V gene (reference sequence) sets CDR1 to DFQATT and CDR2 to SNEGSKA. Worth noting for this clonotype: What this receptor recognizes is not known. It has no much larger one-base neighbor in the sample; base qualities were not kept.

TCRB libraries were built from RNA via three nested multiplex PCR rounds using a modified ARM-PCR protocol with multiple V-beta primers and a C-beta primer. Starting from around 0.51 ug of total RNA, TCRB-specific cDNA was synthesized using ProtoScript II Reverse Transcriptase and a C-beta primer. The description of the TCRB libraries did not mention any unique molecular identifiers. The third PCR added barcodes and adapters over approximately 25 cycles with Deep VentR (exo-) polymerase, followed by gel purification of 250-500 bp bands. TCRB libraries were sequenced on an Illumina HiSeq 2500 with 250 bp paired-end reads. The original pipeline was this. The reads were cleaned with Trimmomatic, merged with FLASH and assigned V, D and J segments with MiGEC before being analyzed in VDJtools. Repertoire diversity was quantified with the Shannon-Wiener diversity index calculated using VDJtools. The public reads were reanalyzed by TCRdb: fastp trimming at Q25, MiXCR alignment, in-frame beta chains only. All rows with the same CDR3 protein become a single entry with the most common DNA and genes. TCRdb, rather than the study authors, made the V and J calls. Across this sample there are approximately 9,600 distinct CDR3 sequences, with about 67% seen only once. The top ten hold about 54% of the sample.

The AllPrep DNA/RNA mini kit was used to purify genomic DNA and total RNA at the same time from each of the approximately ten tumor samples. Every RNA sample had an OD 260/280 ratio above 1.9 and an RNA integrity number above 6.5. Source material: brain tumor tissue. The chain is made from TRBV20-1 and TRBJ2-1; the D gene identity is not certain. The J call is doubtful: the DNA matches TRBJ2-7 better. This clonotype originated in a male donor with glioblastoma. CDR3 reads: CSARDEEGLNEQYF. In nucleotide form, the sequence is TGCAGTGCTAGAGATGAGGAAGGGCTAAATGAGCAGTACTTC.